The next 29 T cell receptor beta chains were all read from a single sample in a study of CD8 T cells in ankylosing spondylitis. Their specific antigens are unknown. A single record per CDR3 protein comes from TCRdb applying MiXCR to the 5' RACE reads. The repertoire holds a few hundred thousand distinct CDR3 sequences, with 7% to 8% as singletons. Study-wide results and caveats: Seemingly distinctive of ankylosing spondylitis blood was a TCR beta motif formed by eight highly homologous variants.

The sequencing input was blood, either unsorted or a sorted T cell fraction (not recorded which). The source is a male donor with ankylosing spondylitis.

The J gene is TRBJ2-2, the V gene TRBV6-2 or TRBV6-3, with D hard to call. This CDR3 has 16 amino acids. V lost 0 bases and J lost 0, with 8 bases in between. Germline-derived CDR1 and CDR2 are MNHEY and SVGEGT. The DNA of the CDR3 is TGTGCCAGCAGTTACTCGTTCACCTCGAACACCGGGGAGCTGTTTTTT. Protein product: CASSYSFTSNTGELFF.

The CDR3 loop is CASSPTPEPNTGELFF. The DNA for the CDR3 is TGTGCCAGCAGCCCCACCCCCGAGCCGAACACCGGGGAGCTGTTTTTT. The chain uses TRBV11-2 and TRBJ2-2, with D unresolved. Between the trimmed V and J ends, which lost 5 bases and 0 bases, there was a span of 13 bases. The CDR3 is 16 amino acids. The germline CDR1 and CDR2 sequences are SGHAT and FQNNGV.

This clonotype has at least ten counts. The CDR3 nucleotides are TGTGCCAGCAGCAAAGACCAGGGATGCTCCTACGAGCAGTACTTC. Translation gives CASSKDQGCSYEQYF. The J gene is TRBJ2-7, the V gene TRBV21-1. TRBV21-1 is recorded as a pseudogene. The length of the CDR3 is 15 residues.

This clonotype was detected only a few times. Relative to the germline gene, one junction end is altered; a read error may explain this. The chain joins TRBV20-1 to TRBJ2-1; tentatively, D is TRBD2 (5 bases). CDR1 and CDR2 (germline): DFQATT, SNEGSKA (reference sequence). CDR3 size: 17 residues. The CDR3 DNA is TGCTGTGCTAGAGATCCTCTCACGGGGAGCTCCTACAATGAGCAGTTCTTC. It encodes CCARDPLTGSSYNEQFF.

This chain joins TRBV12-5 and TRBJ2-1; TRBD2 agrees at 14 bases. Germline CDR1 reads LGHNT; CDR2 reads FRNRAP. There are 17 residues in the CDR3. With V trimmed by 6 bases and J by 6 bases, 10 bases remained unmatched. CDR3 DNA sequence: TGTGCTAGTGGAACGACTAGCGGGAGGGCCATCCCCAATGAGCAGTTCTTC. Encoded protein: CASGTTSGRAIPNEQFF. Filled out from reference TRBV12-5 and TRBJ2-1, the complete variable domain reads DARVTQTPRHKVTEMGQEVTMRCQPILGHNTVFWYRQTMMQGLELLAYFRNRAPLDDSGMPKDRFSAEMPDATLATLKIQPSEPRDSAVYFCASGTTSGRAIPNEQFFGPGTRLTVL.

Ten or more counts support this clonotype. The chain couples TRBV12-5 to TRBJ2-5; 7 positions agree with TRBD1. This CDR3 spans 17 amino acids. The trim removed 1 base at V and 1 base at J, leaving 9 bases unmatched. Germline values: CDR1 LGHNT, CDR2 FRNRAP. The CDR3 region has the DNA TGTGCTAGTGGTTTGGCCACAGGGGCCGTGATCCAAGAGACCCAGTACTTC. The encoded protein is CASGLATGAVIQETQYF.

This clonotype has at least ten counts. The genes are TRBV12-3 or TRBV12-4 and TRBJ1-1; D possibly corresponds to TRBD1 (5 bases). V was pared by 3 bases and J by 6 bases, with 11 bases between. This CDR3 spans 13 amino acids. The CDR3 DNA reads as TGTGCCAGCAGTTTCGGGGGGATTGCTGAAGCTTTCTTT. As protein: CASSFGGIAEAFF.

This clonotype was recorded many times. The chain joins TRBV28 to TRBJ2-7; a weak D match, TRBD1 (6 bases). Trimming left V 7 bases short and J 5 bases short, with 18 bases between. Germline values: CDR1 MDHEN, CDR2 SYDVKM. The CDR3 covers 14 residues. The CDR3 is CASIRRGRGDEQYF. The DNA of the CDR3 is TGTGCCAGCATCCGAAGGGGCAGGGGAGACGAGCAGTACTTC.

This clonotype showed up many times. The rearrangement uses TRBV7-6 and TRBJ2-7; TRBD2 might be the D (5 bases). CDR3 length: 14 residues. V was clipped by 2 bases and J by 3 bases, with 11 bases between them. Germline V gives CDR1 SGHVS, CDR2 FNYEAQ. The CDR3 sequence is CASSLLAKGYEQYF. CDR3 coding DNA: TGTGCCAGCAGCTTACTAGCTAAGGGCTACGAGCAGTACTTC.

The rearrangement uses TRBV7-6 and TRBJ1-4; tentative D call: TRBD1 (5 bases). V lost 2 bases to trimming and J lost 10 bases, with 14 bases between them. Germline CDR1 SGHVS, CDR2 FNYEAQ. The CDR3 extends over 14 amino acids. CDR3 sequence (DNA): TGTGCCAGCAGCTTATTGGGGGAGGACGGAAAACTGTTTTTT. It specifies CASSLLGEDGKLFF.

Ten or more counts support this clonotype. CDR3 protein: CASSQETESYEQYF. The CDR3 nucleotides are TGTGCCAGCAGCCAAGAGACTGAGTCCTACGAGCAGTACTTC. The rearrangement links TRBV4-2 to TRBJ2-7; no definite D call. This CDR3 is 14 amino acids long. CDR1 and CDR2 (germline): LGHNA, YNFKEQ. V was shortened by 0 bases and J by 1 base, with 7 bases between the two germline ends.

This clonotype was picked up many times. Given the absence of the conserved phenylalanine or tryptophan at the CDR3 end, a read error is likely. Because the CDR3's place on the DNA is in doubt, the DNA is left out and the CDR3 is given as listed by TCRdb. V and J are TRBV28 and TRBJ2-3. Germline CDR1 and CDR2: MDHEN and SYDVKM. Both ends counted, the CDR3 spans 14 residues. The CDR3 loop is CASSFTYGYAVLDL.

The chain employs TRBV7-8 and TRBJ2-1; TRBD2 agrees at 9 bases. The V gene's germline CDR1 is SGHVS and CDR2 FQNEAQ. V lost 0 bases, J lost 0 bases, and 9 bases stayed unmatched. The CDR3 has 19 amino acids. The CDR3 protein is CASSLAVLAGLSSYNEQFF. The DNA of the CDR3 is TGTGCCAGCAGCTTAGCTGTTCTAGCGGGGTTGAGCTCCTACAATGAGCAGTTCTTC.

This clonotype has ten or more counts. The chain combines TRBV4-1 with TRBJ2-1; D is perhaps TRBD2 (6 bases). Trimming took 8 bases from V and 2 from J, leaving 7 bases between them. This CDR3 has 12 residues. Germline assignment: CDR1 MGHRA and CDR2 YSYEKL. CDR3 coding DNA: TGCGCCAGCGGCGGGGCCTACAATGAGCAGTTCTTC. It codes for CASGGAYNEQFF.

This clonotype came up many times. The chain uses TRBV20-1 and TRBJ2-1, with 10 bases aligning to TRBD2. This CDR3 is 17 amino acids long. The junction had 7 bases not matched to a gene; V was cut back by 0 bases and J by 2 bases. Germline CDR1 and CDR2: DFQATT and SNEGSKA (reference sequence). Written as DNA, the CDR3 is TGCAGTGCTAGAGATCCCGGACTAGCGGTTACCTACAATGAGCAGTTCTTC. It encodes CSARDPGLAVTYNEQFF.

This clonotype was seen ten or more times. The CDR3 nucleotides read TGTGCCAGCACCGGGGAGAGCCCTGAAGCTTTCTTT. Encoded protein: CASTGESPEAFF. V is TRBV7-9 and J is TRBJ1-1; no clear D. Trimming shortened V by 7 bases and J by 6 bases, and 12 bases separated the two germline ends. The germline CDR1 and CDR2 sequences are SEHNR and FQNEAQ (reference sequence). This CDR3 region has 12 residues.

CDR3 in DNA: TGTGCCAGCAGCCGACAAGGGGTCGAAGAGACCCAGTACTTC. This gives the protein CASSRQGVEETQYF. J is TRBJ2-5 and V is TRBV11-1, with D possibly being TRBD1 (5 bases). Trimming took off 5 bases at V and 3 bases at J, with 13 bases between the two ends. Germline lookup yields CDR1 SGHAT and CDR2 FQDESV (reference sequence). The CDR3 totals 14 residues.

Many counts were recorded for this clonotype. The chain links TRBV24-1 to TRBJ1-2, with D possibly being TRBD1 (6 bases). Germline V CDR1 and CDR2: KGHDR, SFDVKD. The V end lost 10 bases, the J end lost 3 bases, and 11 bases lay between the germline ends. The CDR3 extends over 12 amino acids. The CDR3 here is CATSPGDYGYTF. For the CDR3, the DNA is TGTGCCACTTCCCCAGGGGACTATGGCTACACCTTC.

This clonotype was counted many times. CDR3 sequence (DNA): TGTGCCACCAGCAGAGATGCTCTAGCCACGGGGGAGCAGTACTTC. Its translation: CATSRDALATGEQYF. This rearrangement joins TRBV15 to TRBJ2-7, with D perhaps matching TRBD2 (5 bases). Trimming stripped 0 bases from V and 7 bases from J, with 16 bases between. The CDR3 is made up of 15 amino acids. Germline lookup yields CDR1 LNHNV and CDR2 YYDKDF (reference sequence).

This clonotype was detected a few times. The V call is TRBV6-5, the J call TRBJ2-7; the D gene is possibly TRBD2 (5 bases). Germline V CDR1 and CDR2: MNHEY, SVGAGI. This CDR3 is built from 14 residues. The V end was cut by 2 bases, the J end by 2 bases, with 10 bases between. CDR3 region: CASSYTTKPYEQYF. The CDR3 region has the DNA TGTGCCAGCAGTTACACGACTAAACCCTACGAGCAGTACTTC.

This clonotype has only a few counts. This chain links TRBV18 with TRBJ2-7; 7 bases line up with TRBD2. Germline lookup yields CDR1 KGHSH and CDR2 LQKENI. Unmatched junction bases numbered 3, after V lost 0 bases and J lost 1 base. This CDR3 contains 15 residues. The CDR3 region has the DNA TGTGCCAGCTCACCACCTGCGGGAGCGTCCTACGAGCAGTACTTC. The encoded protein is CASSPPAGASYEQYF.

The rearrangement links TRBV25-1 to TRBJ2-3; 8 nucleotides match TRBD2. Germline lookup yields CDR1 MGHDK and CDR2 SYGVNS. The length of the CDR3 is 13 residues. V shed 3 bases, J shed 10 bases, and the junction held 6 bases outside the gene matches. The CDR3 spells CASSDPSGGAQYF. CDR3 sequence (DNA): TGTGCCAGCAGTGATCCCTCGGGGGGGGCGCAGTATTTT.

The chain combines TRBV10-3 with TRBJ1-5; D might be TRBD1 (5 bases). Trimming pared 9 bases from V and 2 bases from J, leaving 11 bases between. This CDR3 is built from 13 residues. CDR1 is ENHRY, CDR2 SYGVKD, per germline. CDR3 loop: CAIRGDGNQPQHF. The CDR3 DNA reads as TGTGCCATTAGGGGTGACGGCAATCAGCCCCAGCATTTT.

The chain recombines TRBV5-6 with TRBJ1-1, with 9 bases that match TRBD1. CDR1 and CDR2 (germline): SGHDT, YYEEEE. V lost 3 bases and J lost 4; bases outside the gene matches: 10. The CDR3 length is 16 residues. The CDR3 sequence is CASSWDRVGLGTEAFF. CDR3 sequence (DNA): TGTGCCAGCAGCTGGGACAGGGTAGGTTTAGGCACTGAAGCTTTCTTT.

The CDR3 nucleotides read TGTGCCAGCAGTTTATCAGGGCAAGGAGTCGAGCAGTACTTC. The encoded protein is CASSLSGQGVEQYF. The V and J genes are TRBV28 and TRBJ2-7; a possible D gene is TRBD1 (5 bases). The V and J ends lost 1 base and 6 bases respectively, with 13 bases between them. The CDR3 covers 14 residues. Germline V gene lookup returns CDR1 MDHEN and CDR2 SYDVKM.

This clonotype was counted at least ten times. The DNA of the CDR3 is TGTGCCAGCATGGGCAACTCCTACGAGCAGTACTTC. Translated: CASMGNSYEQYF. This chain joins TRBV11-2 and TRBJ2-7; D gene ambiguous. V was shortened by 7 bases and J by 0 bases, with 7 bases between the two germline ends. Germline V gives CDR1 SGHAT, CDR2 FQNNGV. The CDR3 is made up of 12 amino acids.

The V call is TRBV7-6, the J call TRBJ2-3; TRBD1 agrees at 7 bases. CDR3 length: 16 amino acids. With 2 bases clipped from V and 0 bases from J, the junction kept 5 bases outside the gene matches. In germline, CDR1 is SGHVS, CDR2 FNYEAQ. The CDR3 is CASSLRGGGSTDTQYF. CDR3 sequence (DNA): TGTGCCAGCAGCTTAAGAGGGGGCGGAAGCACAGATACGCAGTATTTT. Filled out from reference TRBV7-6 and TRBJ2-3, the complete variable domain reads GAGVSQSPRYKVTKRGQDVALRCDPISGHVSLYWYRQALGQGPEFLTYFNYEAQQDKSGLPNDRFSAERPEGSISTLTIQRTEQRDSAMYRCASSLRGGGSTDTQYFGPGTRLTVL.

Ten or more counts support this clonotype. One end of the junction is discordant with germline, which a read error may explain. The chain has TRBV4-3 and TRBJ2-1; 7 bases fit TRBD1. Per germline, CDR1 LGHNA and CDR2 YSLEER. The CDR3 runs 15 residues. CDR3 nucleotides: TGCGCCAGCAGCCAAGGAGGGGGCTCCGACAATGAGCAGTTCTTC. This translates into CASSQGGGSDNEQFF.

The V gene is TRBV12-3 or TRBV12-4, the J gene TRBJ2-3; TRBD2 is a possible D gene (6 bases). This CDR3 spans 12 amino acids. The V end lost 6 bases, the J end lost 7 bases, and 11 bases lay between the germline ends. The CDR3 nucleotides are TGTGCCAGCAGACTCGGGGGAAATACGCAGTATTTT. It codes for CASRLGGNTQYF.